The 18 T cell receptor beta chains listed next were all sequenced from one sample in a study of T cells in Graves' hyperthyroidism and ophthalmopathy. Amplified TCR beta CDR3 regions derived from RNA transcripts. The TCR CDR3 was amplified in a first-round RT-PCR using the HTBI primer set. TCRdb passed the multiplex PCR reads through MiXCR, listing each CDR3 protein once. The sample consists of 450,000 to 600,000 distinct CDR3 sequences, 12% to 15% of them appearing once. Sequenced: blood. All receptors derive from a woman between 40 and 55 years old with Graves' hyperthyroidism.

The chain recombines TRBV6-2 or TRBV6-3 with TRBJ2-7; 8 bases match TRBD2. Trimming took 6 bases from V and 4 from J; bases not matched to a gene: 8. This CDR3 contains 14 residues. Germline V lookup: CDR1 MNHEY, CDR2 SVGEGT. As DNA, the CDR3 is TGTGCCAGCAGAAGCAGCGGGAGCCCTTACGAGCAGTACTTC. Translating gives CASRSSGSPYEQYF.

This clonotype was counted only a few times. This rearrangement joins TRBV4-2 to TRBJ1-2, with D maybe TRBD1 (6 bases). This CDR3 comprises 16 residues. Germline V CDR1 and CDR2: LGHNA, YNFKEQ. V was shortened by 0 bases and J by 0 bases, with 11 bases between the two germline ends. The CDR3 bases are TGTGCCAGCAGCCAAGATTTGGGGACATCTAACTATGGCTACACCTTC. Its translation: CASSQDLGTSNYGYTF.

Many counts were recorded for this clonotype. The CDR3 reads CSAGGSERGTEAFF. The CDR3 DNA reads TGCAGTGCGGGGGGATCCGAACGGGGCACTGAAGCTTTCTTT. V gene TRBV20-1 combines with J gene TRBJ1-1; maybe TRBD1 (5 bases). V lost 6 bases and J lost 4, with 18 bases in between. CDR3 size: 14 residues. Germline V gene sequence: CDR1 DFQATT, CDR2 SNEGSKA (reference sequence).

This clonotype was seen only a few times. The chain couples TRBV7-3 to TRBJ2-3; D unclear. CDR3 length: 13 amino acids. V was trimmed by 0 bases and J by 6 bases, leaving 7 bases between them. Germline V CDR1 and CDR2: SGHTA, FQGTGA. The CDR3 nucleotides read TGTGCCAGCAGCTTAACGAGATCCGATACGCAGTATTTT. Amino acids: CASSLTRSDTQYF.

This clonotype was found many times. This chain connects TRBV29-1 to TRBJ2-3; tentatively, D is TRBD1 or TRBD2 (5 bases each). The CDR3 covers 14 residues. Germline V gives CDR1 SQVTM, CDR2 ANQGSEA. Trimming left V 0 bases short and J 5 bases short, with 12 bases between. CDR3 sequence (DNA): TGCAGCGTTGAAGAAGTGGTGGGACGAGATACGCAGTATTTT. This gives the protein CSVEEVVGRDTQYF.

This clonotype was found many times. The rearrangement uses TRBV20-1 and TRBJ1-1; the D gene is possibly TRBD1 (6 bases). Per germline, CDR1 DFQATT and CDR2 SNEGSKA (reference sequence). The CDR3 loop spans 14 amino acids. The V end was cut by 2 bases, the J end by 1 base, with 11 bases between. In nucleotides, the CDR3 is TGCAGTGCTAGACCCCCGGGACAGAACACTGAAGCTTTCTTT. This encodes CSARPPGQNTEAFF.

This clonotype was recorded at least ten times. The gene calls are TRBV20-1 and TRBJ2-5; 10 bases align to TRBD1. Trimming at V came to 6 bases and at J to 4 bases, leaving 11 bases not matched to a gene. Germline V gene data show CDR1 as DFQATT and CDR2 as SNEGSKA (reference sequence). The CDR3 contains 15 residues. The CDR3 reads CSATAGTGVLETQYF. The CDR3 DNA is TGCAGTGCCACTGCCGGGACAGGGGTGTTAGAGACCCAGTACTTC.

This clonotype was seen many times. DNA of the CDR3: TGTGCCAGCAGGGCCGGGACAGGGTTCTACGAGCAGTACTTC. Residues: CASRAGTGFYEQYF. The chain employs TRBV12-3 or TRBV12-4 and TRBJ2-7; TRBD1 matches at 9 bases. The CDR3 runs 14 residues. V was clipped by 6 bases and J by 3 bases; unmatched bases: 6.

The chain recombines TRBV4-1 with TRBJ2-7; D is perhaps TRBD2 (7 bases). Trimming took 0 bases from V and 2 from J, leaving 14 bases between them. The germline V gene encodes CDR1 MGHRA and CDR2 YSYEKL. The length of the CDR3 is 16 residues. The CDR3 spells CASSQDREGGAYEQYF. CDR3 bases: TGCGCCAGCAGCCAAGATCGGGAAGGGGGGGCCTACGAGCAGTACTTC.

The sample holds many counts of this clonotype. The rearrangement links TRBV3-1 to TRBJ1-6; D remains ambiguous. This CDR3 has 14 residues. Trimming took off 0 bases at V and 10 bases at J, with 10 bases between the two ends. Germline V gene data show CDR1 as LGHDT and CDR2 as YNNKEL (reference sequence). The CDR3 is CASSQDGMGSPLHF. CDR3 nucleotide sequence: TGTGCCAGCAGCCAAGACGGGATGGGATCACCCCTCCACTTT.

In its sample, this clonotype was seen a few times. V and J are TRBV4-2 and TRBJ2-7; TRBD1 matches at 7 bases. Trimming removed 3 bases from V and 3 bases from J; junction bases left unmatched: 8. The CDR3 has 15 residues. Germline V gene sequence: CDR1 LGHNA, CDR2 YNFKEQ. The CDR3 is CASSQNPGTDYEQYF. The CDR3 nucleotides read TGTGCCAGCAGCCAGAACCCCGGGACAGACTACGAGCAGTACTTC.

As to this clonotype: Given a much more abundant clone one base away, this may be a read error. The chain joins TRBV5-1 to TRBJ1-4; the D is unclear. CDR1 is SGHRS and CDR2 is YFSETQ in the germline V gene. This CDR3 region has 12 residues. V lost 0 bases and J 10 bases, leaving 7 bases between the germline ends. The CDR3 is CASSLEGAKLFF. The CDR3 DNA reads as TGCGCCAGCAGCTTGGAGGGTGCAAAACTGTTTTTT. Combining the CDR3 with reference TRBV5-1 and TRBJ1-4 gives the whole variable domain KAGVTQTPRYLIKTRGQQVTLSCSPISGHRSVSWYQQTPGQGLQFLFEYFSETQRNKGNFPGRFSGRQFSNSRSEMNVSTLELGDSALYLCASSLEGAKLFFGSGTQLSVL.

The rearrangement uses TRBV7-9 and TRBJ1-1; weak D call: TRBD1 (6 bases). Trimming removed 3 bases at V and 2 bases at J, with 16 bases between. There are 16 residues in the CDR3. CDR1 is SEHNR, CDR2 FQNEAQ, per germline (reference sequence). The CDR3 protein is CASSFLTGLGNTEAFF. Here the CDR3 DNA reads TGTGCCAGCAGCTTCCTAACAGGGCTGGGTAACACTGAAGCTTTCTTT.

This clonotype was recorded many times. The genes are TRBV7-6 and TRBJ2-3; the match to TRBD2 covers 12 bases. CDR3 size: 16 residues. Trimming at V came to 4 bases and at J to 3 bases, leaving 5 bases not matched to a gene. The germline V gene encodes CDR1 SGHVS and CDR2 FNYEAQ. CDR3 nucleotides: TGTGCCAGCAGCTCACCACTAGCGGGAGGAACAGATACGCAGTATTTT. This gives the protein CASSSPLAGGTDTQYF.

This clonotype appeared a few times. This chain connects TRBV27 to TRBJ2-7; 11 bases are a match to TRBD2. J gave up 3 bases and V 7 bases, and 11 bases lay outside the gene matches. The CDR3 is made up of 16 amino acids. In germline, CDR1 is MNHEY, CDR2 SMNVEV (reference sequence). The CDR3 loop is CASKSPATSGSYEQYF. In nucleotides, the CDR3 is TGTGCCAGCAAGAGCCCCGCAACTAGCGGGAGCTACGAGCAGTACTTC.

The chain is built from TRBV7-6 and TRBJ2-2; 8 bases match TRBD2. Germline CDR1 and CDR2: SGHVS and FNYEAQ. The CDR3 sequence is 16 residues long. Trimming at V came to 6 bases and at J to 0 bases, leaving 6 bases not matched to a gene. Here the CDR3 DNA reads TGTGCCAGCAGTGCATTACTAGCGGCGAACACCGGGGAGCTGTTTTTT. This translates into CASSALLAANTGELFF.

This clonotype was detected many times. The chain uses TRBV28 and TRBJ2-5; 7 bases align to TRBD2. V lost 6 bases and J lost 2; bases outside the gene matches: 12. CDR3 length equals 16 residues. Germline CDR1 MDHEN, CDR2 SYDVKM. CDR3 bases: TGTGCCAGCAGCCCTATTAGCGGGCGGGCACAAGAGACCCAGTACTTC. Translation: CASSPISGRAQETQYF.

Regarding this clonotype: Possible read error: a much larger clone is one base away. The DNA of the CDR3 is TGTGCCAGCAGCTTACAGGGAAACTACAATGAGCAGTCCTTC. As protein: CASSLQGNYNEQSF. The rearrangement uses TRBV13 and TRBJ2-1; D perhaps matches TRBD1 (5 bases). CDR1 is PRHDT and CDR2 is FYEKMQ in the germline V gene (reference sequence). This CDR3 is built from 14 residues.